The TCR beta chain described here comes from a study of CD8+CD57+ T cells in acquired aplastic anemia. TCR beta VDJ combinations and CDR3 sequences were profiled from genomic DNA. One entry per CDR3 protein results from TCRdb running MiXCR on the reads. The data show more than 250,000 distinct CDR3 sequences, about 80% seen once. Whole-study findings and limits: It was found that 25 to 35 CD8+ CDR3 sequences were shared between patients and controls.

Sequencing was done on patients that had shown CD8+CD57+ cell expansion by flow cytometry. Therapy had not been given to patients before blood sampling. Germline V gives CDR1 SGHTA, CDR2 FQGNSA. This CDR3 region has 14 residues. Trimming removed 2 bases at V and 7 bases at J, with 11 bases between. As for this clonotype: What it recognizes is unknown.

The chain links TRBV7-2 to TRBJ1-4; a weak D match, TRBD1 (6 bases). The sequencing sample was made of sorted CD4+, CD8+, or CD8+CD57+ T cells (not recorded which) from PBMCs. The TCR was taken from a human donor with aplastic anemia. The CDR3 is CASSLYGGLEKLFF. The CDR3 nucleotides are TGTGCCAGCAGCTTATATGGGGGGCTTGAAAAACTGTTTTTT.